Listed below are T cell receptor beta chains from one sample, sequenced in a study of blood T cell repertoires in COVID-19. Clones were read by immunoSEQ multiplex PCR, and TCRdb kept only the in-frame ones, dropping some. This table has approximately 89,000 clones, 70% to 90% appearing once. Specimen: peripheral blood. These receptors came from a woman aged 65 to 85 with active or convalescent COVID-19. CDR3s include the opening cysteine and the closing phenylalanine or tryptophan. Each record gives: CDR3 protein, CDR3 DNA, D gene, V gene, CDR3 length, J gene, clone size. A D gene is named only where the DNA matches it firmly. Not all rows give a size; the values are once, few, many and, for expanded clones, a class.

CDR3aa: CASSQRGGAADTQYF; CDR3nt: TGTGCCAGCTCTCAACGCGGGGGGGCCGCAGATACGCAGTATTTT; d_gene: TRBD2; v_gene: TRBV18; len: 15; j_gene: TRBJ2-3; abundance: -
CDR3aa: CASRSSRNTEAFF; CDR3nt: TGCGCCAGCAGGTCCTCCAGAAACACTGAAGCTTTCTTT; d_gene: -; v_gene: TRBV10-2; len: 13; j_gene: TRBJ1-1; abundance: few
CDR3aa: CASSLGSNNEQFF; CDR3nt: TGCGCCAGCAGCTTGGGCAGTAACAATGAGCAGTTCTTC; d_gene: -; v_gene: TRBV5-1; len: 13; j_gene: TRBJ2-1; abundance: once
CDR3aa: CARWGQGPDYYEQYF; CDR3nt: TGTGCCAGGTGGGGACAGGGGCCCGATTACTACGAGCAGTACTTC; d_gene: TRBD1; v_gene: TRBV2; len: 15; j_gene: TRBJ2-7; abundance: -
CDR3aa: CASSPGLAGGQETQYF; CDR3nt: TGTGCCAGCAGCCCGGGACTAGCGGGGGGGCAAGAGACCCAGTACTTC; d_gene: TRBD2; v_gene: TRBV5-4; len: 16; j_gene: TRBJ2-5; abundance: -
CDR3aa: CASSPLLTLSLSGGNTGELFF; CDR3nt: TGTGCCAGTAGTCCGCTGCTGACCCTCTCCCTAAGCGGGGGAAACACCGGGGAGCTGTTTTTT; d_gene: TRBD2; v_gene: TRBV19; len: 21; j_gene: TRBJ2-2; abundance: once
CDR3aa: CASSDLAGGNTDTQYF; CDR3nt: TGTGCCAGCAGTGATTTAGCGGGGGGAAACACAGATACGCAGTATTTT; d_gene: TRBD2; v_gene: TRBV2; len: 16; j_gene: TRBJ2-3; abundance: -
CDR3aa: CASSPMGTENTEAFF; CDR3nt: TGTGCCAGCTCACCGATGGGGACAGAGAACACTGAAGCTTTCTTT; d_gene: TRBD1; v_gene: TRBV18; len: 15; j_gene: TRBJ1-1; abundance: once
CDR3aa: CATSGLEAYNEQFF; CDR3nt: TGTGCCACCAGTGGTCTAGAAGCCTACAATGAGCAGTTCTTC; d_gene: -; v_gene: TRBV24-1; len: 14; j_gene: TRBJ2-1; abundance: -
CDR3aa: CASSQEGALRNSPLHF; CDR3nt: TGCGCCAGCAGCCAAGAGGGGGCGCTCCGTAATTCACCCCTCCACTTT; d_gene: -; v_gene: TRBV4-1; len: 16; j_gene: TRBJ1-6; abundance: -
CDR3aa: CASSSLPAGYSPLHF; CDR3nt: TGTGCCAGCAGCTCCCTCCCCGCGGGTTATTCACCCCTCCACTTT; d_gene: -; v_gene: TRBV5-5; len: 15; j_gene: TRBJ1-6; abundance: few
CDR3aa: CASSPRDARGLNTGELFF; CDR3nt: TGTGCCAGCAGCCCGCGGGACGCGAGGGGATTAAACACCGGGGAGCTGTTTTTT; d_gene: -; v_gene: TRBV7-6; len: 18; j_gene: TRBJ2-2; abundance: -
CDR3aa: CAISPGQGASSPLHF; CDR3nt: TGTGCCATCAGCCCGGGACAGGGGGCGAGTTCACCCCTCCACTTT; d_gene: TRBD1; v_gene: TRBV10-3; len: 15; j_gene: TRBJ1-6; abundance: -
CDR3aa: CASSPGQGQEQYF; CDR3nt: TGTGCCAGCTCACCGGGCCAGGGGCAAGAGCAGTACTTC; d_gene: -; v_gene: TRBV18; len: 13; j_gene: TRBJ2-7; abundance: -
CDR3aa: CASSQEERSSYEQYF; CDR3nt: TGCGCCAGCAGCCAAGAGGAGAGGAGCTCCTACGAGCAGTACTTC; d_gene: -; v_gene: TRBV4-3; len: 15; j_gene: TRBJ2-7; abundance: -
CDR3aa: CASSQDLGASGNTIYF; CDR3nt: TGTGCCAGCAGCCAAGATCTTGGGGCCTCTGGAAACACCATATATTTT; d_gene: -; v_gene: TRBV3-1/TRBV3-2; len: 16; j_gene: TRBJ1-3; abundance: few
CDR3aa: CSASMTGTNYGYTF; CDR3nt: TGCAGTGCTAGTATGACAGGGACAAACTATGGCTACACCTTC; d_gene: TRBD1; v_gene: TRBV20-1; len: 14; j_gene: TRBJ1-2; abundance: -
CDR3aa: CASSVPGLAGGHEQFF; CDR3nt: TGTGCCAGCAGCGTGCCGGGACTAGCGGGGGGGCATGAGCAGTTCTTC; d_gene: TRBD2; v_gene: TRBV9; len: 16; j_gene: TRBJ2-1; abundance: -
CDR3aa: CASSSTDGILSMPYTF; CDR3nt: TGTGCCAGCAGCTCGACCGACGGGATCCTTTCGATGCCCTACACCTTC; d_gene: -; v_gene: TRBV5-6; len: 16; j_gene: TRBJ1-2; abundance: -
CDR3aa: CASLGQGGTEAFF; CDR3nt: TGTGCCAGCTTAGGACAGGGCGGCACTGAAGCTTTCTTT; d_gene: TRBD1; v_gene: TRBV3-1/TRBV3-2; len: 13; j_gene: TRBJ1-1; abundance: -
CDR3aa: CASSASGAWNEQFF; CDR3nt: TGTGCCAGCAGTGCGAGCGGGGCTTGGAATGAGCAGTTCTTC; d_gene: TRBD2; v_gene: TRBV27; len: 14; j_gene: TRBJ2-1; abundance: -
CDR3aa: CASSPRSYNSPLHF; CDR3nt: TGTGCCAGCAGTCCCCGCTCCTATAATTCACCCCTCCACTTT; d_gene: -; v_gene: TRBV6-5; len: 14; j_gene: TRBJ1-6; abundance: -
CDR3aa: CASTTAGSSYNEQFF; CDR3nt: TGTGCCAGCACCACGGCCGGGAGCTCCTACAATGAGCAGTTCTTC; d_gene: -; v_gene: TRBV27; len: 15; j_gene: TRBJ2-1; abundance: -
CDR3aa: CASSVGRGAITDTQYF; CDR3nt: TGTGCCAGCAGCGTAGGCCGGGGAGCGATCACAGATACGCAGTATTTT; d_gene: -; v_gene: TRBV9; len: 16; j_gene: TRBJ2-3; abundance: -
CDR3aa: CASSQVTGGNEQFF; CDR3nt: TGTGCCAGCAGCCAAGTAACAGGGGGCAATGAGCAGTTCTTC; d_gene: TRBD1; v_gene: TRBV4-2; len: 14; j_gene: TRBJ2-1; abundance: -
CDR3aa: CASSPGTGNHEQYF; CDR3nt: TGTGCCAGCTCACCAGGGACAGGGAACCACGAGCAGTACTTC; d_gene: TRBD1; v_gene: TRBV18; len: 14; j_gene: TRBJ2-7; abundance: -
CDR3aa: CASRSRDRSYEQYF; CDR3nt: TGTGCCAGCAGATCCCGGGACAGGTCCTACGAGCAGTACTTC; d_gene: TRBD1; v_gene: TRBV6-1; len: 14; j_gene: TRBJ2-7; abundance: once
CDR3aa: CASTITGTTGNTIYF; CDR3nt: TGTGCCAGCACAATTACTGGGACAACTGGAAACACCATATATTTT; d_gene: -; v_gene: TRBV7-2; len: 15; j_gene: TRBJ1-3; abundance: -
CDR3aa: CASSFYGNNYEQYF; CDR3nt: TGTGCCAGCAGCTTTTATGGCAATAACTACGAGCAGTACTTC; d_gene: -; v_gene: TRBV7-9; len: 14; j_gene: TRBJ2-7; abundance: -
CDR3aa: CASSSRENYGYTF; CDR3nt: TGTGCCAGCAGTTCTAGGGAGAACTATGGCTACACCTTC; d_gene: -; v_gene: TRBV12-3/TRBV12-4; len: 13; j_gene: TRBJ1-2; abundance: -
CDR3aa: CASSQDLGQGWNEQFF; CDR3nt: TGCGCCAGCAGCCAAGATCTGGGACAGGGTTGGAATGAGCAGTTCTTC; d_gene: TRBD1; v_gene: TRBV4-1; len: 16; j_gene: TRBJ2-1; abundance: few
CDR3aa: CASSPTRTGGTHGYTF; CDR3nt: TGTGCCAGCAGTCCAACCCGGACAGGGGGTACACATGGCTACACCTTC; d_gene: TRBD1; v_gene: TRBV27; len: 16; j_gene: TRBJ1-2; abundance: -
CDR3aa: CASSLPPGLNGRSAQYF; CDR3nt: TGTGCCAGCAGTCTCCCGCCGGGACTAAATGGTCGGTCTGCGCAGTATTTT; d_gene: TRBD2; v_gene: TRBV6-2/TRBV6-3; len: 17; j_gene: TRBJ2-3; abundance: once
CDR3aa: CASSDGGGLRTDTQYF; CDR3nt: TGTGCCAGCAGTGATGGGGGGGGCTTACGCACAGATACGCAGTATTTT; d_gene: -; v_gene: TRBV6-1; len: 16; j_gene: TRBJ2-3; abundance: -
CDR3aa: CASRDRGLGYTF; CDR3nt: TGTGCCAGCAGAGACAGGGGGCTGGGCTACACCTTC; d_gene: TRBD1; v_gene: TRBV6-5; len: 12; j_gene: TRBJ1-2; abundance: -
CDR3aa: CASSPRTGGNEKLFF; CDR3nt: TGTGCCAGCAGCCCGAGGACAGGAGGGAATGAAAAACTGTTTTTT; d_gene: TRBD1; v_gene: TRBV7-9; len: 15; j_gene: TRBJ1-4; abundance: -
CDR3aa: CASSLVALAGGRLDTQYF; CDR3nt: TGCGCCAGCAGCTTGGTCGCCCTAGCGGGGGGGCGGCTGGATACGCAGTATTTT; d_gene: TRBD2; v_gene: TRBV5-1; len: 18; j_gene: TRBJ2-3; abundance: -
CDR3aa: CASSTTTGNYEQYF; CDR3nt: TGTGCCAGCAGTACAACCACAGGGAACTACGAGCAGTACTTC; d_gene: -; v_gene: TRBV28; len: 14; j_gene: TRBJ2-7; abundance: -
CDR3aa: CATRRQGNTEAFF; CDR3nt: TGTGCCACCAGAAGGCAGGGGAACACTGAAGCTTTCTTT; d_gene: -; v_gene: TRBV15; len: 13; j_gene: TRBJ1-1; abundance: -
CDR3aa: CASTAGGSYNEQFF; CDR3nt: TGTGCCAGCACAGCGGGGGGTTCCTACAATGAGCAGTTCTTC; d_gene: TRBD2; v_gene: TRBV7-8; len: 14; j_gene: TRBJ2-1; abundance: few
CDR3aa: CSVVSQPLMNTEAFF; CDR3nt: TGCAGCGTTGTTTCCCAGCCACTAATGAACACTGAAGCTTTCTTT; d_gene: -; v_gene: TRBV29-1; len: 15; j_gene: TRBJ1-1; abundance: few
CDR3aa: CASSLESPVSDEQYF; CDR3nt: TGTGCCAGCAGCTTAGAGTCCCCGGTTTCGGACGAGCAGTACTTC; d_gene: -; v_gene: TRBV7-9; len: 15; j_gene: TRBJ2-7; abundance: -
CDR3aa: CASSDRDRGTNEQFF; CDR3nt: TGTGCCAGCAGCGACCGGGACAGGGGGACCAATGAGCAGTTCTTC; d_gene: TRBD1; v_gene: TRBV9; len: 15; j_gene: TRBJ2-1; abundance: -